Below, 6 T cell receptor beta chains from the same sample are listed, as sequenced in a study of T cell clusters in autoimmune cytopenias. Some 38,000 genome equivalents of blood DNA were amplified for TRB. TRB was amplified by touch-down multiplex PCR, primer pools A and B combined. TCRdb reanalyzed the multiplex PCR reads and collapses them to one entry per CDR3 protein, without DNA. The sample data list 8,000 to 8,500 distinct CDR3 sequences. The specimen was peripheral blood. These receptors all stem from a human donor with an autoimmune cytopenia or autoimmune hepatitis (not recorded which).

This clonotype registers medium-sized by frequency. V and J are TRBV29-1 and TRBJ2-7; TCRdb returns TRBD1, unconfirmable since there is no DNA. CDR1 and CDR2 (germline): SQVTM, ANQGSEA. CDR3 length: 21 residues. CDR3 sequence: CSVVGRGQGATGLAGTYEQYF.

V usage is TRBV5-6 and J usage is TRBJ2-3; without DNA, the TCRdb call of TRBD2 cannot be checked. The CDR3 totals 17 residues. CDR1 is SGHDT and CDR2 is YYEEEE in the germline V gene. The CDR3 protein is CASSPGRLALGTDTQYF.

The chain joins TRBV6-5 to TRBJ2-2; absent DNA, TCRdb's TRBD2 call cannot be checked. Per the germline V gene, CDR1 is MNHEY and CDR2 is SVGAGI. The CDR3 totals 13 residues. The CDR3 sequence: CASSYGGGGELFF.

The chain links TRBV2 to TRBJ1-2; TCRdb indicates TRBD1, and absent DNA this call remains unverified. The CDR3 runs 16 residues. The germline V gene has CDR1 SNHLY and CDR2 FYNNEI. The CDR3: CASSEALTGEDYGYTF.

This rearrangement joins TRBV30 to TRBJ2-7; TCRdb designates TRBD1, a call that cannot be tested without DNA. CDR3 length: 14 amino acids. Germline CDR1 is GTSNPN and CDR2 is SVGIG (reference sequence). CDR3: CAWSVGTGSGEQYF.

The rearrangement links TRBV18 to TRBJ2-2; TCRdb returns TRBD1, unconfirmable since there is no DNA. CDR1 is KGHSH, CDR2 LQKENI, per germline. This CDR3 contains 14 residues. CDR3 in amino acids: CASSPRKGTGELFF. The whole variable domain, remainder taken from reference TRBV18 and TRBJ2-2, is NAGVMQNPRHLVRRRGQEARLRCSPMKGHSHVYWYRQLPEEGLKFMVYLQKENIIDESGMPKERFSAEFPKEGPSILRIQQVVRGDSAAYFCASSPRKGTGELFFGEGSRLTVL.